This T cell receptor (beta chain) was identified during a study of PD-1 blockade in mismatch repair-deficient tumors. Whole-study context: Enrolled about 2012-2016, patients had progressing, pretreated mismatch repair-deficient cancers of about twelve types.

Three pembrolizumab responders had their TCRs sequenced. With 5 bases removed from V and 4 bases from J, the gap between germline ends came to 11 bases. The CDR3 contains 13 residues. Germline V gene lookup returns CDR1 MNHNY and CDR2 SVGAGI (reference sequence). Measured with immunoSEQ multiplex PCR; TCRdb has only the in-frame clones, and not every one. The sample lists more than 90,000 clones, 60% to 85% occurring once. The chain couples TRBV6-6 to TRBJ1-2; D might be TRBD1 (6 bases). The sequenced sample was peripheral blood, obtained about 60 weeks after starting pembrolizumab. This clonotype was obtained from an adult with mismatch repair-deficient cancer. The CDR3 sequence is CASSPGDFYGYTF. The CDR3 DNA is TGTGCCAGCAGTCCAGGGGATTTCTATGGCTACACCTTC.